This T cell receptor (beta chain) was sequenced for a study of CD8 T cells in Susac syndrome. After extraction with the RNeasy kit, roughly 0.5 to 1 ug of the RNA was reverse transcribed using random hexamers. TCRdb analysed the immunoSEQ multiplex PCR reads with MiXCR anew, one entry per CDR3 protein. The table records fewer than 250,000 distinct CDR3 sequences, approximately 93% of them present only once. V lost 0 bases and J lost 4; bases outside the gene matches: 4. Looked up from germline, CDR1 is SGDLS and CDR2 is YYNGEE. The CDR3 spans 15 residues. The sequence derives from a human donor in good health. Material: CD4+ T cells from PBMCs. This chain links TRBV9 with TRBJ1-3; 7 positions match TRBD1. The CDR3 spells CASSVGDRVGNTIYF. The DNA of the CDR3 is TGTGCCAGCAGCGTAGGCGACAGGGTCGGAAACACCATATATTTT.